This T cell receptor beta chain was retrieved from a study of CD8+ T cells in alopecia areata. Treatment reported: oral pan-JAK inhibitor, 5-10 mg twice daily. Germline loops: CDR1 LNHDA, CDR2 SQIVND (reference sequence). The CDR3 length is 14 residues. With 3 bases removed from V and 5 bases from J, the gap between germline ends came to 13 bases. Isolated RNA was reverse transcribed into cDNA used as the sequencing template. TCRdb's copy holds only in-frame clones and misses some; the assay was immunoSEQ multiplex PCR. Counted here are over 150,000 clones, approximately 56% occurring once; the ten biggest clones make up roughly 0.71%.

This sequence joins TRBV19 and TRBJ1-2; no firm D call. The specimen was CD4+ T cells sorted from blood, collected at week 4, from a patient treated with tofacitinib. The receptor was isolated from a human donor with alopecia areata. The CDR3 region has the DNA TGTGCCAGTAGTATGAGACAACCACTTTATGGCTACACCTTC. Protein: CASSMRQPLYGYTF.